The 21 T cell receptor beta chains reported below all come from one sample, sequenced in a study of regulatory T cells in long-lasting Graves disease. Time point defined: persistent/refractory GD, antithyroid drugs over 5 years with positive TRAb. PBMC RNA was the source of the TCR library. For TCR beta, libraries came from iRepertoire HTBI primers and Arm-PCR of CDR3 regions. TCRdb itself ran the multiplex PCR reads through MiXCR, one entry per CDR3 protein. Here the sample spans hundreds of thousands of distinct CDR3 sequences, around 19% being singletons. Sequencing was performed on peripheral blood mononuclear cells (PBMCs), taken when the disease was refractory, from a patient treated with antithyroid drugs. All receptors come from a female donor with Graves disease.

About this clonotype: A far bigger clonotype differs at one base, so this is likely a read error. V usage is TRBV12-3 or TRBV12-4 and J usage is TRBJ1-1, with 7 bases that match TRBD1. V gave up 3 bases and J gave up 3 bases; unmatched junction bases: 4. This CDR3 region has 14 residues. CDR3 bases: TGTGCCAGCAGTTTGGGACAGTTGGACACTGAAGCTTTCTTT. This gives the protein CASSLGQLDTEAFF.

The chain couples TRBV20-1 to TRBJ1-2, with D perhaps matching TRBD1 (5 bases). CDR1 is DFQATT, CDR2 SNEGSKA, per germline (reference sequence). This CDR3 is 11 amino acids long. V lost 7 bases to trimming and J lost 4 bases, with 10 bases between them. The CDR3 DNA reads as TGCAGTGGGGGACCCTTCTATGGCTACACCTTC. Its protein is CSGGPFYGYTF.

The chain couples TRBV9 to TRBJ1-2; tentative D call: TRBD1 (5 bases). This CDR3 is built from 13 residues. The germline gives CDR1 SGDLS, CDR2 YYNGEE. Between the trimmed V and J ends, which lost 7 bases and 8 bases, there was a span of 18 bases. The CDR3 sequence: CASPRGSSQGYTF. In nucleotides, the CDR3 is TGTGCCAGCCCACGGGGCAGTAGTCAAGGCTACACCTTC.

The table lists this clonotype with many counts. V and J are TRBV7-9 and TRBJ1-4; no clear D gene. V shed 4 bases and J shed 11 bases, with 20 bases lying between them. Germline lookup yields CDR1 SEHNR and CDR2 FQNEAQ (reference sequence). This CDR3 region has 15 residues. The CDR3 DNA is TGTGCCAGCAGCTCTTCTGAGGAGGGAGTAGAGAAACTGTTTTTT. It is translated as CASSSSEEGVEKLFF.

V and J are TRBV6-2 or TRBV6-3 and TRBJ1-5; 9 nucleotides agree with TRBD1. Germline CDR1 MNHEY, CDR2 SVGEGT. Germline trimming cut 4 bases from V and 0 bases from J; bases unmatched to any gene: 7. The CDR3 length is 17 residues. The CDR3 is CASSFQTGGSSNQPQHF. The CDR3 coding sequence is TGTGCCAGCAGTTTCCAAACAGGGGGCAGTAGCAATCAGCCCCAGCATTTT.

This clonotype was picked up a small number of times. The chain combines TRBV15 with TRBJ1-3; no firm D call. Germline CDR1 reads LNHNV; CDR2 reads YYDKDF (reference sequence). V lost 0 bases to trimming and J lost 1 base, with 1 base between them. This CDR3 is built from 13 residues. The CDR3 protein is CATSRDSGNTIYF. In nucleotides, the CDR3 is TGTGCCACCAGCAGAGATTCTGGAAACACCATATATTTT.

The V call is TRBV6-1, the J call TRBJ1-3; D remains unclear. CDR3 length: 15 residues. Deletions cut 5 bases from V and 0 bases from J, with 11 bases between. Germline V gene sequence: CDR1 MNHNS, CDR2 SASEGT. The CDR3 protein is CASSPGFYSGNTIYF. CDR3 coding DNA: TGTGCCAGCAGTCCCGGGTTCTACTCTGGAAACACCATATATTTT.

Points on this clonotype: The junction differs from germline at one of its ends, possibly a read error. The gene calls are TRBV5-1 and TRBJ1-1; TRBD1 matches 7 bases. CDR3 length equals 16 residues. Germline V gene sequence: CDR1 SGHRS, CDR2 YFSETQ. In nucleotides, the CDR3 is TGCACCAGCAGCGCCCTGACAGGGACGGTGAACACTGAAGCTTTCTTT. This gives the protein CTSSALTGTVNTEAFF. The full variable domain, completed using reference TRBV5-1 and TRBJ1-1, is KAGVTQTPRYLIKTRGQQVTLSCSPISGHRSVSWYQQTPGQGLQFLFEYFSETQRNKGNFPGRFSGRQFSNSRSEMNVSTLELGDSALYLCTSSALTGTVNTEAFFGQGTRLTVV.

With respect to this clonotype: A much larger clone sits a single nucleotide away, making a read error possible. The rearrangement uses TRBV30 and TRBJ2-7, with D hard to call. Germline CDR1 is GTSNPN and CDR2 is SVGIG (reference sequence). The CDR3 spans 15 residues. The V end was cut by 0 bases, the J end by 4 bases, with 16 bases between. CDR3 amino acids: CAWSVPRANGYEQYF. The CDR3 nucleotides read TGTGCCTGGAGTGTACCCCGGGCTAACGGATACGAGCAGTACTTC.

This clonotype came up a few times. The chain carries TRBV2 and TRBJ2-2; the match to TRBD2 covers 11 bases. There are 15 residues in the CDR3. Germline loops: CDR1 SNHLY, CDR2 FYNNEI. Germline trimming cut 6 bases from V and 5 bases from J; bases unmatched to any gene: 5. For the CDR3, the DNA is TGTGCCAGCAGACTTACTAGCGGGAGAACCGGGGAGCTGTTTTTT. Its protein is CASRLTSGRTGELFF.

This clonotype was observed at least ten times. The chain carries TRBV6-5 and TRBJ2-5; 8 nucleotides line up with TRBD1. V lost 4 bases to trimming and J lost 6 bases; unmatched junction nucleotides: 7. From germline, CDR1 is MNHEY and CDR2 SVGAGI. This CDR3 region has 14 residues. The CDR3, as DNA: TGTGCCAGCAGTTCCCTCAGGGGGCCAAAGACCCAGTACTTC. It specifies CASSSLRGPKTQYF.

This clonotype was found a few times. This chain links TRBV4-1 with TRBJ2-7, with 8 bases aligning to TRBD2. Germline V gives CDR1 MGHRA, CDR2 YSYEKL. The V gene end was trimmed by 5 bases and the J gene end by 0 bases; junction bases not matched to a gene: 9. This CDR3 is 16 amino acids long. The chain's CDR3 is CASSVRLSGDSYEQYF. The CDR3 DNA reads TGCGCCAGCAGCGTACGCCTTAGCGGGGACTCCTACGAGCAGTACTTC.

This clonotype was found many times. The CDR3 spells CASSQELGQGGNSPLHF. The DNA for the CDR3 is TGCGCCAGCAGCCAAGAGTTAGGACAGGGGGGGAATTCACCCCTCCACTTT. The J gene is TRBJ1-6, the V gene TRBV4-3; 10 bases match TRBD1. Trimming at V came to 0 bases and at J to 7 bases, leaving 6 bases not matched to a gene. The CDR3 covers 17 residues. Germline assignment: CDR1 LGHNA and CDR2 YSLEER.

This clonotype was recorded at least ten times. The V call is TRBV2, the J call TRBJ2-7; D call uncertain. Trimming cost V 3 bases and J 2 bases, with 11 bases left between them. Germline V gene data show CDR1 as SNHLY and CDR2 as FYNNEI. This CDR3 region has 14 residues. This CDR3 is CASSETGPTYEQYF. CDR3 in DNA: TGTGCCAGCAGTGAGACGGGCCCTACCTACGAGCAGTACTTC.

At least ten counts were recorded for this clonotype. The chain couples TRBV28 to TRBJ2-7; either TRBD1 or TRBD2 may supply D (5 bases each). V was shortened by 8 bases and J by 0 bases, with 23 bases between the two germline ends. Germline V gene lookup returns CDR1 MDHEN and CDR2 SYDVKM. CDR3 length: 17 amino acids. CDR3 loop: CASGTPLGYYGSYEQYF. CDR3 nucleotides: TGTGCCAGCGGGACGCCATTAGGGTACTACGGCTCCTACGAGCAGTACTTC.

V gene TRBV7-8 combines with J gene TRBJ1-1; D is possibly TRBD1 (6 bases). This CDR3 comprises 16 residues. The germline V and J ends were trimmed by 3 bases and 0 bases, with 14 bases remaining between them. Germline CDR1 SGHVS, CDR2 FQNEAQ. Here the CDR3 reads CASSLMVGGMNTEAFF. CDR3 DNA: TGTGCCAGCAGCTTGATGGTAGGGGGAATGAACACTGAAGCTTTCTTT.

This clonotype has only one observation. A much more abundant neighbour one base away suggests this may be a read error. V is TRBV19 and J is TRBJ1-1; no reliable D call. CDR1 is LNHDA and CDR2 is SQIVND in the germline V gene (reference sequence). The CDR3 totals 12 residues. CDR3 loop: CASSWAGREASF. In nucleotides, the CDR3 is TGTGCCAGTAGCTGGGCCGGACGAGAAGCTTCCTTT.

This clonotype was counted ten times or more. The chain has TRBV12-3 or TRBV12-4 and TRBJ1-6; D not resolved. The length of the CDR3 is 11 residues. V was trimmed by 3 bases and J by 9 bases, leaving 3 bases between them. The CDR3 DNA reads TGTGCCAGCAGTTTCAGTTCACCCCTCCACTTT. As protein: CASSFSSPLHF.

In this sample, this clonotype turned up a few times. J is TRBJ1-1 and V is TRBV4-1, with 9 positions matching TRBD1. With V trimmed by 10 bases and J by 1 base, 10 bases remained unmatched. Germline loops: CDR1 MGHRA, CDR2 YSYEKL. This CDR3 region has 15 residues. For the CDR3, the DNA is TGCGCCACCCGGAATCCGGGACAGGGGAACACTGAAGCTTTCTTT. Translation: CATRNPGQGNTEAFF.

This clonotype occurred many times. This rearrangement joins TRBV3-1 to TRBJ1-1, with no clear D. CDR1 and CDR2 from the germline V gene are LGHDT and YNNKEL (reference sequence). Trimming took 2 bases from V and 1 from J, leaving 8 bases between them. This CDR3 is built from 14 residues. The CDR3 here is CASSQPQGNTEAFF. The CDR3 coding sequence is TGTGCCAGCAGCCAACCTCAAGGGAACACTGAAGCTTTCTTT. The variable domain in full, with the rest retrieved from reference TRBV3-1 and TRBJ1-1, is DTAVSQTPKYLVTQMGNDKSIKCEQNLGHDTMYWYKQDSKKFLKIMFSYNNKELIINETVPNRFSPKSPDKAHLNLHINSLELGDSAVYFCASSQPQGNTEAFFGQGTRLTVV.

The table lists this clonotype with a few counts. The chain combines TRBV5-5 with TRBJ2-7; 12 bases map to TRBD2. V was pared by 0 bases and J by 1 base, with 8 bases of the junction left unmatched. The germline gives CDR1 SGHKS, CDR2 YYEKEE (reference sequence). CDR3 length: 18 amino acids. CDR3 sequence (DNA): TGTGCCAGCAGCTTGGATGGCCTAGCGGGAGGGCCATCCTACGAGCAGTACTTC. This gives the protein CASSLDGLAGGPSYEQYF.